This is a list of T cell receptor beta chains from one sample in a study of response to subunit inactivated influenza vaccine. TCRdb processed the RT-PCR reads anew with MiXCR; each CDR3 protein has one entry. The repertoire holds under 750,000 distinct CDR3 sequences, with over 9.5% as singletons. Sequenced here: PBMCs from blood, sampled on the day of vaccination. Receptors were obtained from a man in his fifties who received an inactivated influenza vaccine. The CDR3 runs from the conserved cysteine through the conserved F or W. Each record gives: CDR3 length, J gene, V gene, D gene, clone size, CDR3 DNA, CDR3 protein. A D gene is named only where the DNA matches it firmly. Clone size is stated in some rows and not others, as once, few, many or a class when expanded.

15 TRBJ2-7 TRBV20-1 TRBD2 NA TGCAGTGCTAGTCCTAGCGGGATACTGCCCTACGAGCAGTACTTC CSASPSGILPYEQYF
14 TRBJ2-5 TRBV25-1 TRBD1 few TGTGCCAGCAGGACAGGGCGAAACCAAGAGACCCAGTACTTC CASRTGRNQETQYF
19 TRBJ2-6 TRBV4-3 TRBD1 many TGCGCCAGCAGCCAAGAACCGGGACAGGGGGCGTCTGGGGCCAACGTCCTGACTTTC CASSQEPGQGASGANVLTF
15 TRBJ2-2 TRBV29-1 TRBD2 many TGCAGCGTTACCGGGACTAGCGGGTTCCCCGGGGAGCTGTTTTTT CSVTGTSGFPGELFF
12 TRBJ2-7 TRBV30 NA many TGTGCCTGGAGTGAAGGGTGGGACGAGCAGTACTTC CAWSEGWDEQYF
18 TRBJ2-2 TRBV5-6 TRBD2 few TGTGCCAGCAGCCCCCGGGGACTAGCGGGGTCGAACACCGGGGAGCTGTTTTTT CASSPRGLAGSNTGELFF
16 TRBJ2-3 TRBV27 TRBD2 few TGTGCCAGCAGTTTATTGGGCGGGGGGGCCCACAGTACGCAGTATTTT CASSLLGGGAHSTQYF
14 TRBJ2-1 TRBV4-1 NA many TGCGCCAGCAGCCAAGTTTCAGGGTTCAATGAGCAGTTCTTC CASSQVSGFNEQFF
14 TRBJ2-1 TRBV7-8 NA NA TGTGCCAGCAGCTTAAATTCCGGATACAATGAGCAGTTCTTC CASSLNSGYNEQFF
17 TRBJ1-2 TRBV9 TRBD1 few TGTGCCAGCAGCGTAGCGGACAGGGGGCGTTCGTACTATGGCTACACCTTC CASSVADRGRSYYGYTF
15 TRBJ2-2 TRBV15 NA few TGTGCCACCAGCAGAGATGTCCTAGCGACCGGGGAGCTGTTTTTT CATSRDVLATGELFF
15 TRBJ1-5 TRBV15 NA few TGTGCCACCAGCAGGTCAAAGGGTAGCAATCAGCCCCAGCATTTT CATSRSKGSNQPQHF
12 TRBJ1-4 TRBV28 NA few TGTGCCAGCAGAGCCGGGTCCCAAAAACTGTTTTTT CASRAGSQKLFF
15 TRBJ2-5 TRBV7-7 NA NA TGTGCCAGCAGCTTAAAGGACGGACCGCAAGAGACCCAGTACTTC CASSLKDGPQETQYF
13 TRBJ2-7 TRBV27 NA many TGTGCCAGCAGTTCGCTATTCTCCTACGAGCAGTACTTC CASSSLFSYEQYF
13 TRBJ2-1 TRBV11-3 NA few TGTGCCAGCAGCTCAAGACCAGGGCTTGAGCAGTTCTTC CASSSRPGLEQFF
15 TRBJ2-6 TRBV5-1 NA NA TGCGCCAGCAGCTGGGCCCCCTCTGGGGCCAACGTCCTGACTTTC CASSWAPSGANVLTF
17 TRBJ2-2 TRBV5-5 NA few TGTGCCAGCAGCTTGATGTGGTTGGGGACTAACACCGGGGAGCTGTTTTTT CASSLMWLGTNTGELFF
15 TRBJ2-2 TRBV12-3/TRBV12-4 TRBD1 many TGTGCCAGCAGTCTCGGGACAGGGTCGACCGGGGAGCTGTTTTTT CASSLGTGSTGELFF
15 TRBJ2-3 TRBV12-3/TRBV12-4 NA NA TGTGCCAGCAGTTTTATTGCCTGGAGCACAGATACGCAGTATTTT CASSFIAWSTDTQYF
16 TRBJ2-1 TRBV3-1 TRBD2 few TGTGCCAGCAGTCCTCGACTAGCGGGGGTCTACAATGAGCAGTTCTTC CASSPRLAGVYNEQFF
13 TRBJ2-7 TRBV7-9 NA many TGTGCCAGCAGCGCCCGAAGGGATGGTCTAGCATACTTC CASSARRDGLAYF
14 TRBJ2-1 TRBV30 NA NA TGTGCCTGGAGGTCGGCAGTATCACGCAATGAGCAGTTCTTC CAWRSAVSRNEQFF
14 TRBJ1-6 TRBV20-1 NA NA TGCAGTGCTAGAAGCCAGGGTGGTGGATCACCCCTCCACTTT CSARSQGGGSPLHF
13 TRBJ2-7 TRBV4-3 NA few TGCGCCAGCAGCCAAGAACGCGTATACGAGCAGTACTTC CASSQERVYEQYF
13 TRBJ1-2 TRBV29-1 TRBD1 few TGCAGCTCCTGGACAGGGGGAGGCTATGGCTACACCTTC CSSWTGGGYGYTF
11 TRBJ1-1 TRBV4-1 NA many TGCGCCAGCAGCCAAGTGGGGCGCGCTTTCTTT CASSQVGRAFF